This T cell receptor beta chain was identified during a study of blood T cell repertoires in COVID-19. Study overall: Sources were T cells, B-cell-depleted T cells, or PBMCs; the material itself was cDNA or gDNA.

Germline V gene lookup returns CDR1 MGHDK and CDR2 SYGVNS. V lost 3 bases, J lost 9 bases, and 7 bases lay in between. This CDR3 has 11 residues. Original methodology: It was from reference gene primer amplification that nucleated cell counts were estimated. Libraries were prepared by immunoSEQ multiplex PCR; TCRdb keeps only in-frame clonotypes and omits some of them. V and J calls and clone size are given by that table; D and trimming were obtained from the DNA. The data contain a few hundred thousand clones, 89% of them seen just once; the ten biggest clones take up around 1.7%. This clone showed up just a few times.

The V call is TRBV25-1, the J call TRBJ2-3, with D tentatively TRBD2 (6 bases). The sequence was collected from a woman aged 25 to 39 who had recovered from COVID-19. Sequences were obtained from PBMCs or T cells enriched from blood (not recorded which). CDR3 residues: CASSEGGTQYF. For the CDR3, the DNA is TGTGCCAGCAGTGAGGGAGGAACGCAGTATTTT. The full variable domain, with the rest looked up from reference TRBV25-1 and TRBJ2-3, is EADIYQTPRYLVIGTGKKITLECSQTMGHDKMYWYQQDPGMELHLIHYSYGVNSTEKGDLSSESTVSRIRTEHFPLTLESARPSHTSQYLCASSEGGTQYFGPGTRLTVL.